The clone carrying this T cell receptor beta chain showed up just a few times. Its cognate antigen is unknown. The V gene's germline CDR1 is SQVTM and CDR2 ANQGSEA. Between the trimmed V and J ends, which lost 7 bases and 4 bases, there was a span of 13 bases. The CDR3 runs to 12 residues. This sample stems from a study of response to subunit inactivated influenza vaccine. Study conclusions and caveats: Authors suggested seasonal influenza vaccinations each recruit few new T cells.

Each CDR3 protein gets one entry after TCRdb re-called the RT-PCR reads with MiXCR. The table includes around 500,000 distinct CDR3 sequences, roughly 9.8% detected once. The source material was PBMCs from blood, sampled around seven weeks after vaccination. The chain joins TRBV29-1 to TRBJ2-5; D unclear. This sequence originates from a man between 45 and 60 years old who received an inactivated influenza vaccine. In DNA form, the CDR3 reads TGCAGCGCCATGACCGATCCAGAGACCCAGTACTTC. Translating it yields CSAMTDPETQYF.